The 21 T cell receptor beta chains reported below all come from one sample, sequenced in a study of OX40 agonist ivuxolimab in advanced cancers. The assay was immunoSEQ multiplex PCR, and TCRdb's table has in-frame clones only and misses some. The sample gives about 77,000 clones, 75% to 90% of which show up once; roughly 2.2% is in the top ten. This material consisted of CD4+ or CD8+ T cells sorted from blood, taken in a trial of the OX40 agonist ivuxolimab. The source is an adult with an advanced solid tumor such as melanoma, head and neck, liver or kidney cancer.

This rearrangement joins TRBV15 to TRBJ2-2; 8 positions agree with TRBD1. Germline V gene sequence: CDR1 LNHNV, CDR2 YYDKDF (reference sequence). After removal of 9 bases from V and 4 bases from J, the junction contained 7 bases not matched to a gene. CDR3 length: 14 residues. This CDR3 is CATTTQGVTGELFF. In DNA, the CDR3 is TGTGCCACGACAACACAGGGGGTCACCGGGGAGCTGTTTTTT.

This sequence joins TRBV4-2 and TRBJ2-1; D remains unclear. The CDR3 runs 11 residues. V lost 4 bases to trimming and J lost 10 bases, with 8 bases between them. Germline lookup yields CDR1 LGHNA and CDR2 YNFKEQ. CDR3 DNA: TGTGCCAGCAGCCCTGGTTGGGAGCAGTTCTTC. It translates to CASSPGWEQFF.

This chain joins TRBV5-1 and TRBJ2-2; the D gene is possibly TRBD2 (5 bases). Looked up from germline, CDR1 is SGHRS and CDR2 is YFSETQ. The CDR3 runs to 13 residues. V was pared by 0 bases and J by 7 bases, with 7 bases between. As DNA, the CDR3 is TGCGCCAGCAGCTTGGATGAGGGCGGGGAGCTGTTTTTT. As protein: CASSLDEGGELFF.

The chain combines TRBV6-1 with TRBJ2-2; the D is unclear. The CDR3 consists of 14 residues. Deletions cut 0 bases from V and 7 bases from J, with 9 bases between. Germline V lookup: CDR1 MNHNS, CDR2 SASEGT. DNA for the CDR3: TGTGCCAGCAGTGAAGCGTTAACTTTCGGGGAGCTGTTTTTT. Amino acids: CASSEALTFGELFF.

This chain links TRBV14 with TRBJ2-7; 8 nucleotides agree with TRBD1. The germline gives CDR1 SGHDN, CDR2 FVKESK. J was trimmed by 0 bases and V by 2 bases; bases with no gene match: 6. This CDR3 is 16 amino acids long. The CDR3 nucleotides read TGTGCCAGCAGCCAACTTGGGACAGGCGTCTCCTACGAGCAGTACTTC. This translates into CASSQLGTGVSYEQYF.

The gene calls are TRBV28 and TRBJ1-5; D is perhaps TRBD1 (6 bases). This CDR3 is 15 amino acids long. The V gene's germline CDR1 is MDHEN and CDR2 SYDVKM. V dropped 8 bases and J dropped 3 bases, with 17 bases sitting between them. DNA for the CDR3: TGTGCCAGCCTTAGATGGGGGGCCGACAATCAGCCCCAGCATTTT. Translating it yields CASLRWGADNQPQHF.

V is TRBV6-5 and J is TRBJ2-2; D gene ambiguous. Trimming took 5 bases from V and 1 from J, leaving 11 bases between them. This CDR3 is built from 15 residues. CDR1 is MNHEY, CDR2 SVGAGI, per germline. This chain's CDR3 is CASSRYTVNTGELFF. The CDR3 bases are TGTGCCAGCAGTCGATACACGGTGAACACCGGGGAGCTGTTTTTT.

The CDR3 sequence is CASSARVRDQPQHF. DNA for the CDR3: TGTGCCAGCAGCGCCAGGGTTCGGGATCAGCCCCAGCATTTT. The chain has TRBV6-5 and TRBJ1-5; D perhaps matches TRBD1 (5 bases). The CDR3 loop spans 14 amino acids. Germline CDR1 MNHEY, CDR2 SVGAGI. The germline V and J ends were trimmed by 6 bases and 5 bases, with 14 bases remaining between them.

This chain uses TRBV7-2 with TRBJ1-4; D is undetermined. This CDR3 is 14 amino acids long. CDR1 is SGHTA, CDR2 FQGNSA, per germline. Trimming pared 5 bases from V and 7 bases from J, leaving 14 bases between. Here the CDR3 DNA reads TGTGCCAGCAGCAAGGAAGGTTTGGCTGAAAAACTGTTTTTT. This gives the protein CASSKEGLAEKLFF. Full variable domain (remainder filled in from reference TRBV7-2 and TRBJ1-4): GAGVSQSPSNKVTEKGKDVELRCDPISGHTALYWYRQSLGQGLEFLIYFQGNSAPDKSGLPSDRFSAERTGGSVSTLTIQRTQQEDSAVYLCASSKEGLAEKLFFGSGTQLSVL.

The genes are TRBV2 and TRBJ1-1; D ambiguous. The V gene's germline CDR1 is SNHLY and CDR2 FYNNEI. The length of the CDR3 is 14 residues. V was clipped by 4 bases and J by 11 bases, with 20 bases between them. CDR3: CASSGIGVTGIAFF. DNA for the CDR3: TGTGCCAGCAGTGGAATAGGCGTTACGGGGATCGCTTTCTTT.

The CDR3 DNA follows: TGTGCCAGCTCACCACCAACGGGAGGGGGCAATGAGCAGTTCTTC. Its protein product is CASSPPTGGGNEQFF. The chain couples TRBV18 to TRBJ2-1; 8 nucleotides match TRBD2. The CDR3 is made up of 15 amino acids. The germline gives CDR1 KGHSH, CDR2 LQKENI. Trimming removed 0 bases from V and 6 bases from J; junction bases left unmatched: 4.

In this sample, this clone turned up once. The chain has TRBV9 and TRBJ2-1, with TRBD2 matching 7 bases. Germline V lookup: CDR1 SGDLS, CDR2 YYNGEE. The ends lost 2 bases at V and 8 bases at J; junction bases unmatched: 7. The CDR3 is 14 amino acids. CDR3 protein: CASSVWGSGDEQFF. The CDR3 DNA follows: TGTGCCAGCAGCGTTTGGGGGAGCGGGGATGAGCAGTTCTTC.

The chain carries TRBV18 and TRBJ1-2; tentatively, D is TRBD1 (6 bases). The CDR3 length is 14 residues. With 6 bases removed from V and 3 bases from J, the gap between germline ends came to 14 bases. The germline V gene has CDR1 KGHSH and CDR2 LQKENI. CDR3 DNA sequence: TGTGCCAGCTCCCGCTCTAGGACAGACTATGGCTACACCTTC. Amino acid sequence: CASSRSRTDYGYTF. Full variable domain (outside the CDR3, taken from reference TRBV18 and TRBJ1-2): NAGVMQNPRHLVRRRGQEARLRCSPMKGHSHVYWYRQLPEEGLKFMVYLQKENIIDESGMPKERFSAEFPKEGPSILRIQQVVRGDSAAYFCASSRSRTDYGYTFGSGTRLTVV.

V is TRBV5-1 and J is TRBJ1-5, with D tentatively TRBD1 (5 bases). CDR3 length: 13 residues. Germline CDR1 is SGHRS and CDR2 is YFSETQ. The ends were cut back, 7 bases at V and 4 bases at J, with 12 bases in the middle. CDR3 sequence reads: CASRGNSNQPQHF. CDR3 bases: TGCGCCAGCCGGGGGAACAGTAATCAGCCCCAGCATTTT.

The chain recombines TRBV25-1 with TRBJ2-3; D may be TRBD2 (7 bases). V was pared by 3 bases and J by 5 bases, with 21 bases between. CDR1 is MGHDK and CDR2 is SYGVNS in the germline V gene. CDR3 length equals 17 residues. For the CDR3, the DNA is TGTGCCAGCAGTGACGCGGGGGCTCAGTCGGTGGGAGATACGCAGTATTTT. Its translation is CASSDAGAQSVGDTQYF.

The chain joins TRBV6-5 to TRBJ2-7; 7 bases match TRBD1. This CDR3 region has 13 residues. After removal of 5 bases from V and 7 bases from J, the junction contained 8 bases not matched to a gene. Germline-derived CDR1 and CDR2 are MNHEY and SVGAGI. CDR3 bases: TGTGCCAGCAGTCAATTGGGACAGATAGAGCAGTACTTC. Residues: CASSQLGQIEQYF.

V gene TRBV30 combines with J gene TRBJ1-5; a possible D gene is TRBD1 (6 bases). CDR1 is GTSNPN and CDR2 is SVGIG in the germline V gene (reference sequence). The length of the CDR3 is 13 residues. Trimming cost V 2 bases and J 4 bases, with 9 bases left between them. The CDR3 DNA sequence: TGTGCCTGGAGTTCAGGGGTAAATCAGCCCCAGCATTTT. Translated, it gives CAWSSGVNQPQHF.

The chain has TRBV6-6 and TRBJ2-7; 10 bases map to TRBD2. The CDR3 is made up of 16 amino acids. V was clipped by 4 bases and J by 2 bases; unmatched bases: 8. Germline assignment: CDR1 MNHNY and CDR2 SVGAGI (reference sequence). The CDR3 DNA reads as TGTGCCAGCAGTTCACCTAGCGGGGGCCCCACCTACGAGCAGTACTTC. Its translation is CASSSPSGGPTYEQYF.

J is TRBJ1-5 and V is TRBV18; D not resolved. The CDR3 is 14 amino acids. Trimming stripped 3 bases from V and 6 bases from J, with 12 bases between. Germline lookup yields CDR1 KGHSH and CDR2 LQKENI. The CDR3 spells CASSPGSGSQPQHF. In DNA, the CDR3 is TGTGCCAGCTCACCTGGTAGCGGGAGTCAGCCCCAGCATTTT.

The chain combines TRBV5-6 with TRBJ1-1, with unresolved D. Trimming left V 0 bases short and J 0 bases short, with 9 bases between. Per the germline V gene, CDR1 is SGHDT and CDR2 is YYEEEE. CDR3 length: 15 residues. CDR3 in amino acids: CASSLGAAMNTEAFF. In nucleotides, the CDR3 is TGTGCCAGCAGCTTGGGGGCAGCCATGAACACTGAAGCTTTCTTT.

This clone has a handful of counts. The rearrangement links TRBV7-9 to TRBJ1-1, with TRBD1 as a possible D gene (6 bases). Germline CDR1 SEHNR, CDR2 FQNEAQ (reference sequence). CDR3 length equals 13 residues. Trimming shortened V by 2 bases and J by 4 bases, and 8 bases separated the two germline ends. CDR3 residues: CASSLTGITEAFF. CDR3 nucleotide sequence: TGTGCCAGCAGCTTAACAGGGATCACTGAAGCTTTCTTT.